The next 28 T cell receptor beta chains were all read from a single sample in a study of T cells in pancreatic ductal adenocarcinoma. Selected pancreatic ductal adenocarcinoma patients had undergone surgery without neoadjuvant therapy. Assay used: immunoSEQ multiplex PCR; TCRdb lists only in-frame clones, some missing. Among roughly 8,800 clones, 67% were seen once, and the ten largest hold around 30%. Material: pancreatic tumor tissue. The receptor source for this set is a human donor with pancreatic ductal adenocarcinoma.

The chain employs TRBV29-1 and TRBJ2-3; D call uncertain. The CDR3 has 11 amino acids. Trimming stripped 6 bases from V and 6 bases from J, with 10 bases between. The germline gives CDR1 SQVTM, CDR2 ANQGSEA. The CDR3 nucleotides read TGCAGCGTCCCCTTGGGGGATACGCAGTATTTT. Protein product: CSVPLGDTQYF.

The CDR3 protein is CATNRDMYYEQYF. CDR3 DNA: TGTGCCACCAACCGGGACATGTACTACGAGCAGTACTTC. The rearrangement joins TRBV10-3 to TRBJ2-7; tentatively, D is TRBD1 (6 bases). This CDR3 spans 13 amino acids. V was trimmed by 10 bases and J by 3 bases, leaving 16 bases between them. The germline V gene has CDR1 ENHRY and CDR2 SYGVKD.

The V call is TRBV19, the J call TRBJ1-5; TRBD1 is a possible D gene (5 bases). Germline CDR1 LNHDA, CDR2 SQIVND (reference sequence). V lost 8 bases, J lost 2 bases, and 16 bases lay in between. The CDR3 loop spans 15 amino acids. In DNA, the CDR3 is TGTGCCAGTCAGAGGGACCAGGCGGGCAATCAGCCCCAGCATTTT. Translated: CASQRDQAGNQPQHF.

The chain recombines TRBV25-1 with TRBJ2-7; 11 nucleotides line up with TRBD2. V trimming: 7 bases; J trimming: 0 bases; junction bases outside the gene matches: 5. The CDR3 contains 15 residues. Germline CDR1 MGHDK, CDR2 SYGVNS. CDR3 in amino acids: CASKIGTSGSYEQYF. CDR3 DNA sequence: TGTGCCAGCAAAATTGGGACTAGCGGCTCCTACGAGCAGTACTTC.

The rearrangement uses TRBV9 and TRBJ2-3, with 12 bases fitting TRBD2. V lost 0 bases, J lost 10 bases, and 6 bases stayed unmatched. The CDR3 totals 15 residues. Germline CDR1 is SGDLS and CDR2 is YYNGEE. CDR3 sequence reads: CASSVELAGGVAQYF. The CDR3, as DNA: TGTGCCAGCAGCGTAGAACTAGCGGGAGGTGTCGCGCAGTATTTT.

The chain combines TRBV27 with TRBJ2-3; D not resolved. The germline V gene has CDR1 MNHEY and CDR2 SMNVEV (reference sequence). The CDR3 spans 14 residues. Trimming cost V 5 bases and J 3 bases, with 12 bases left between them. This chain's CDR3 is CASSPRGWTDTQYF. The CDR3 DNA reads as TGTGCCAGCAGTCCTCGTGGATGGACAGATACGCAGTATTTT.

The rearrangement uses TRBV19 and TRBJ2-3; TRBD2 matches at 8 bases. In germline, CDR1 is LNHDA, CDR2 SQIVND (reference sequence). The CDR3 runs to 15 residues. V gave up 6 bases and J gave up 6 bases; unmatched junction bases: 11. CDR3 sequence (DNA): TGTGCCAGTAGGAATATATGGACTAGCAGCGATACGCAGTATTTT. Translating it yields CASRNIWTSSDTQYF. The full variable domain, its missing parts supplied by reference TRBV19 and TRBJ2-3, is DGGITQSPKYLFRKEGQNVTLSCEQNLNHDAMYWYRQDPGQGLRLIYYSQIVNDFQKGDIAEGYSVSREKKESFPLTVTSAQKNPTAFYLCASRNIWTSSDTQYFGPGTRLTVL.

CDR3: CASSFFGTGGLADTQYF. CDR3 nucleotides: TGTGCCAGCAGCTTCTTCGGGACAGGGGGCTTAGCAGATACGCAGTATTTT. The V call is TRBV11-1, the J call TRBJ2-3, with 12 bases fitting TRBD1. Trimming took 3 bases from V and 4 from J; bases not matched to a gene: 8. The germline V gene has CDR1 SGHAT and CDR2 FQDESV (reference sequence). This CDR3 region has 17 residues.

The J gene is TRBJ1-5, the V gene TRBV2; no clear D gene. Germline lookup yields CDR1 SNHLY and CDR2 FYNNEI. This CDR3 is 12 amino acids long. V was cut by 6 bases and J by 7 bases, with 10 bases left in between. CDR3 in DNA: TGTGCCAGCAGGCGCGACAAACAGCCCCAGCATTTT. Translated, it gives CASRRDKQPQHF.

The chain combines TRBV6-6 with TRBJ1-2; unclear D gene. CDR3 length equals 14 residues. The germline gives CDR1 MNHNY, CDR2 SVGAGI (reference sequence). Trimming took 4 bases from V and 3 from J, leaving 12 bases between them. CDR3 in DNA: TGTGCCAGCAGTTTAAGGCCGCGGGACTATGGCTACACCTTC. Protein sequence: CASSLRPRDYGYTF.

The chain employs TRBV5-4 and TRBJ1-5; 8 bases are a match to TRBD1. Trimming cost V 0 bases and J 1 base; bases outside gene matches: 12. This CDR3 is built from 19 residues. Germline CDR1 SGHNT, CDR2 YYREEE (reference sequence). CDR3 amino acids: CASSLGDRSASDSNQPQHF. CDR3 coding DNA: TGTGCCAGCAGCTTGGGGGACAGGTCAGCGAGCGACAGCAATCAGCCCCAGCATTTT.

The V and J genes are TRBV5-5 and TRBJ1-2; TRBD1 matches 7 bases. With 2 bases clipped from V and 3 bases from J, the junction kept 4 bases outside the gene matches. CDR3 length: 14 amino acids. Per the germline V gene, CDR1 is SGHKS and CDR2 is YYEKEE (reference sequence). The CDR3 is CASSLQGRDYGYTF. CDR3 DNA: TGTGCCAGCAGCTTACAGGGGAGAGACTATGGCTACACCTTC.

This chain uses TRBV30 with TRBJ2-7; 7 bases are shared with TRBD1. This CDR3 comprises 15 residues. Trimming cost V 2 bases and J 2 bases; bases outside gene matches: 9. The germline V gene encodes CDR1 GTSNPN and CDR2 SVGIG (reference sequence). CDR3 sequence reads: CAWSFTGTAPYEQYF. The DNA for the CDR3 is TGTGCCTGGAGTTTCACCGGGACAGCTCCCTACGAGCAGTACTTC.

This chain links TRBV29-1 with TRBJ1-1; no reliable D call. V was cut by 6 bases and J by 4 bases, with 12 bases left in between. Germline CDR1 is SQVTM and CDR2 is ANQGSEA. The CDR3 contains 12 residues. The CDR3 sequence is CSVSAGRTEAFF. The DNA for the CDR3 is TGCAGCGTCTCGGCTGGGCGCACTGAAGCTTTCTTT. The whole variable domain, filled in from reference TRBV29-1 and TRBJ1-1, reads SAVISQKPSRDICQRGTSLTIQCQVDSQVTMMFWYRQQPGQSLTLIATANQGSEATYESGFVIDKFPISRPNLTFSTLTVSNMSPEDSSIYLCSVSAGRTEAFFGQGTRLTVV.

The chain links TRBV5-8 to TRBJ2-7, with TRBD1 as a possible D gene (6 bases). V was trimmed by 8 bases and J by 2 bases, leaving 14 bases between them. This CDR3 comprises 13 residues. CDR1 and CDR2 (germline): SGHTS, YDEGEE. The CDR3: CARVKDSAYEQYF. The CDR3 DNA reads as TGTGCCAGGGTTAAGGACAGTGCCTACGAGCAGTACTTC.

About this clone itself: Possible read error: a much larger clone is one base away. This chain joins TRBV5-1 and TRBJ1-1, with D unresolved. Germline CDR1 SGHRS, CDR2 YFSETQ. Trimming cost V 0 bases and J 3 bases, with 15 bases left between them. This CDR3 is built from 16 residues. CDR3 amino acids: CASSLVGVGRDTEAFF. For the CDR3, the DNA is TGCGCCAGCAGCTTGGTTGGGGTTGGACGAGACACTGAAGCTTTCTTT.

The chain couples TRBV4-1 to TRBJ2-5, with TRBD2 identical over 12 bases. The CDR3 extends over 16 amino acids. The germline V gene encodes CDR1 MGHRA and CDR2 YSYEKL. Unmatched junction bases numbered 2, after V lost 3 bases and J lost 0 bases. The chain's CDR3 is CASSHASGRDQETQYF. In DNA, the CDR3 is TGCGCCAGCAGCCATGCTAGCGGGAGGGACCAAGAGACCCAGTACTTC.

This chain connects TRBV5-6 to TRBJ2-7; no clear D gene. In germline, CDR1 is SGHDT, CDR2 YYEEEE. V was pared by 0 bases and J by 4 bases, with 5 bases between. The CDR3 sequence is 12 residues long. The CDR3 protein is CASSLVGYEQYF. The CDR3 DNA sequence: TGTGCCAGCAGCTTGGTGGGGTACGAGCAGTACTTC.

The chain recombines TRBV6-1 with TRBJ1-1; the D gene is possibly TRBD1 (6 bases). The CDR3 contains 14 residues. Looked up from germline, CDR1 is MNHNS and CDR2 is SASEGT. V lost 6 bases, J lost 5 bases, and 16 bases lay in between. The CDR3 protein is CASSRGGRGTEAFF. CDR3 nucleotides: TGTGCCAGCAGCCGCGGGGGGCGGGGAACTGAAGCTTTCTTT.

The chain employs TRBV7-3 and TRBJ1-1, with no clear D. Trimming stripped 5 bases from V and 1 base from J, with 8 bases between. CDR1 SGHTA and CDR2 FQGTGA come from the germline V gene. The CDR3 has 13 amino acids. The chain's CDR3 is CASSADRNTEAFF. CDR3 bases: TGTGCCAGCAGCGCGGACCGGAACACTGAAGCTTTCTTT.

CDR3 in amino acids: CASSQRPGQGVGEQYF. Written as DNA, the CDR3 is TGCGCCAGCAGCCAACGCCCGGGACAGGGGGTCGGCGAGCAGTACTTC. V and J are TRBV4-1 and TRBJ2-7; 11 positions match TRBD1. Germline V gene data show CDR1 as MGHRA and CDR2 as YSYEKL. The V gene end was trimmed by 2 bases and the J gene end by 6 bases; junction bases not matched to a gene: 9. This CDR3 contains 16 residues.

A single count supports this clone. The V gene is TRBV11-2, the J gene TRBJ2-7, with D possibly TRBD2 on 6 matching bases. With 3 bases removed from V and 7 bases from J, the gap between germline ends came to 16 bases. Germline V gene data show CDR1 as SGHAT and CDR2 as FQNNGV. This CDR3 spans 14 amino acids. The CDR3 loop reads CASSLGLAEVEQYF. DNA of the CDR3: TGTGCCAGCAGCTTGGGACTCGCGGAAGTAGAGCAGTACTTC.

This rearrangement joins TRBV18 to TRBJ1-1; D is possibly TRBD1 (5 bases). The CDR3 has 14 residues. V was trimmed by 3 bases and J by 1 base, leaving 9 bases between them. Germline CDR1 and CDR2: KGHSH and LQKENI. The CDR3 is CASSPGPPNTEAFF. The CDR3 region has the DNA TGTGCCAGCTCACCGGGACCCCCGAACACTGAAGCTTTCTTT.

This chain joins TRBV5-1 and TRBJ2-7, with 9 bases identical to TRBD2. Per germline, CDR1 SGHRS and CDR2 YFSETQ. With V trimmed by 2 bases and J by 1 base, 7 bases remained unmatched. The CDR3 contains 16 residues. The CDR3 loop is CASSLAAGGPSYEQYF. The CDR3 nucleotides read TGCGCCAGCAGCTTAGCGGCGGGAGGGCCTTCCTACGAGCAGTACTTC. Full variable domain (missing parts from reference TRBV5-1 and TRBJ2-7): KAGVTQTPRYLIKTRGQQVTLSCSPISGHRSVSWYQQTPGQGLQFLFEYFSETQRNKGNFPGRFSGRQFSNSRSEMNVSTLELGDSALYLCASSLAAGGPSYEQYFGPGTRLTVT.

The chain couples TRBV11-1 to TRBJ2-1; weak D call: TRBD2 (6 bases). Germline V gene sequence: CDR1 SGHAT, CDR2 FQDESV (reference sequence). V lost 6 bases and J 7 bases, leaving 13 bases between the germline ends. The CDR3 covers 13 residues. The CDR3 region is CASRVEGSNEQFF. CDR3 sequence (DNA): TGTGCCAGCAGGGTGGAGGGGTCGAATGAGCAGTTCTTC.

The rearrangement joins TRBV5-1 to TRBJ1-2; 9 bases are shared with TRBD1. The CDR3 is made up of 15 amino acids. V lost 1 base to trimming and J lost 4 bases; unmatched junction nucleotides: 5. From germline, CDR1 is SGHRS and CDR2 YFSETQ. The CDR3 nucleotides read TGCGCCAGCAGCTTGACTCTGGGACAGGGCTATGGCTACACCTTC. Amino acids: CASSLTLGQGYGYTF.

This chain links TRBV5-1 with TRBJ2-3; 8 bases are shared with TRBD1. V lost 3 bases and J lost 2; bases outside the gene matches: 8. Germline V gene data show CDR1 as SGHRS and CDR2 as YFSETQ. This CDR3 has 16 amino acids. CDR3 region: CASSWEGQGTTDTQYF. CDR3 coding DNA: TGCGCCAGCAGCTGGGAAGGACAGGGAACCACAGATACGCAGTATTTT.

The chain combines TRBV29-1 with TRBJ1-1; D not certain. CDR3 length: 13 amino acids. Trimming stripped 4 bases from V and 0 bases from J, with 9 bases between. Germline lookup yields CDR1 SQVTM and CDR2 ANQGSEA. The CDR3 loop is CSVVGQLNTEAFF. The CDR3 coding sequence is TGCAGCGTTGTCGGTCAGTTGAACACTGAAGCTTTCTTT.